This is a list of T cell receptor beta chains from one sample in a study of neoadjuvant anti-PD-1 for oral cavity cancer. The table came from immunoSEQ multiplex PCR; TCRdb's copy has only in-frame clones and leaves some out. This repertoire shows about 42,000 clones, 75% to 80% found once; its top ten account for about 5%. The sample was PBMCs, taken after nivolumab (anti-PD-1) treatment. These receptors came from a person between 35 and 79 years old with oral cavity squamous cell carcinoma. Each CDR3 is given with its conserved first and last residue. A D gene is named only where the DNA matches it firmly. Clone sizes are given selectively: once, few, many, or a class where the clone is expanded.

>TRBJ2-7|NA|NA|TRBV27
TGTGCCAGCAGTCCCCTACAGGGCAGGGATTCCTACGAGCAGTACTTC
CASSPLQGRDSYEQYF
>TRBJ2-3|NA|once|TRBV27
TGTGCCAGCAGTCCGAACAGAGATACGCAGTATTTT
CASSPNRDTQYF
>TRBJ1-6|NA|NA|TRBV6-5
TGTGCCAGCAGTTACTCGGCTGGGAGGAATTCACCCCTCCACTTT
CASSYSAGRNSPLHF
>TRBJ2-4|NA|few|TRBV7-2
TGTGCCAGCAGCTTAGAGAGGAACATTCAGTACTTC
CASSLERNIQYF
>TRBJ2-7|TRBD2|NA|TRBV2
TGTGCCAGCAGGTTCGGACTAGCGGATTCCTACGAGCAGTACTTC
CASRFGLADSYEQYF
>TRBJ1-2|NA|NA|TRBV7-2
TGTGCCAGCAGCTTATTCTCTGGCTACACCTTC
CASSLFSGYTF
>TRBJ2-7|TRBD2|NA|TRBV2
TGTGCCAGCAGCGCGACTAGCAGCCTCTACGAGCAGTACTTC
CASSATSSLYEQYF
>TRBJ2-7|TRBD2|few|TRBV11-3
TGTGCCAGCAGCTCGGGTGGCCCTAGCGGGGGCGAGCAGTACTTC
CASSSGGPSGGEQYF
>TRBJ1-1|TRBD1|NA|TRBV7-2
TGTGCCAGCAGTTTGGGACAGGGGGCGCGGTACACTGAAGCTTTCTTT
CASSLGQGARYTEAFF
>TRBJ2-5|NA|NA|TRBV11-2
TGTGCCAGCAGCTTAGGGGGCACCGGCGGTGAGACCCAGTACTTC
CASSLGGTGGETQYF
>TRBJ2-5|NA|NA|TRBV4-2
TGTGCCAGCAGCCTCGACGGGACTTCACCCCAAGAGACCCAGTACTTC
CASSLDGTSPQETQYF
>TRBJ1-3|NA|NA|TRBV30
TGTGCCTGGAGACCCGGGTTGCCTTCAGGAAACACCATATATTTT
CAWRPGLPSGNTIYF
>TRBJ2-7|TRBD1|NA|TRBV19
TGTGCCAGTAGTACTGGGACAGTCTACGAGCAGTACTTC
CASSTGTVYEQYF
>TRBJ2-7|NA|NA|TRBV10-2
TGCGCCAGCAGTGACTCCTACGAGCAGTACTTC
CASSDSYEQYF
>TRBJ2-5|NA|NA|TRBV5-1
TGCGCCAGCAGCACGGGGGGAGGGACAGAAGCCCAGTACTTC
CASSTGGGTEAQYF
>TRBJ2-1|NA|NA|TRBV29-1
TGCAGCGTTGAGGGGCCAGCGTTTCTCTACAATGAGCAGTTCTTC
CSVEGPAFLYNEQFF
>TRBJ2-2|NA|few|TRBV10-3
TGTGCCATCAGTGATCCCCGGAGGCGGACCGGGGAGCTGTTTTTT
CAISDPRRRTGELFF
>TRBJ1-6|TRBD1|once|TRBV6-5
TGTGCCAGCAGAGGGACAGGGGGTATTTCACCCCTCCACTTT
CASRGTGGISPLHF
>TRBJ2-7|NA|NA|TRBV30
TGTGCCTGGAGCAAGGGTCTCACCGAGCAGTACTTC
CAWSKGLTEQYF
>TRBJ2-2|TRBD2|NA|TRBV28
TGTGCCAGCAGTTTGCTAGCGGGAGGTACCGGGGAGCTGTTTTTT
CASSLLAGGTGELFF
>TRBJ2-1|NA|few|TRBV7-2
TGTGCCAGCAGCTTAGCCCCGGGTTCCTACAATGAGCAGTTCTTC
CASSLAPGSYNEQFF
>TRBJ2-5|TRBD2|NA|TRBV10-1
TGCGCCAGCAGTGAGGGGAGCGGGAAAGAGACCCAGTACTTC
CASSEGSGKETQYF
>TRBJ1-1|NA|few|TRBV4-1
TGCGCCAGCAGCCCAATTGGCGAACCTAACACTGAAGCTTTCTTT
CASSPIGEPNTEAFF
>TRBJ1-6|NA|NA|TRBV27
TGTGCCAGCAGTTTAAGGGGCCCTAATTCACCCCTCCACTTT
CASSLRGPNSPLHF
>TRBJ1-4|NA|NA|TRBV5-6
TGTGCCAGCAGCTCTTGGCCAAATGAAAAACTGTTTTTT
CASSSWPNEKLFF
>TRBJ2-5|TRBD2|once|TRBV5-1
TGCGCCAGCAGCTTGGGCGGGAGTTACGAGACCCAGTACTTC
CASSLGGSYETQYF
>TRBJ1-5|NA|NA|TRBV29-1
TGCAGCGTTGAAGCGGGGTCCACCCAGCATTTT
CSVEAGSTQHF
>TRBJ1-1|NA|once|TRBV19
TGTGCCAGTAGTTTCAGGGAGGTGAACACTGAAGCTTTCTTT
CASSFREVNTEAFF
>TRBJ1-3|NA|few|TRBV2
TGTGCCAGTATGCCGGGCCTTGACAACTCTGGAAACACCATATATTTT
CASMPGLDNSGNTIYF
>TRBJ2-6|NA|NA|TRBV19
TGTGCCAGTAGTAGTGAAGGGTCTGGGGCCAACGTCCTGACTTTC
CASSSEGSGANVLTF
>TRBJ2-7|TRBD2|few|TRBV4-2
TGTGCCAGCAGCCAAGGGGGGGGGAGCTCCTACGAGCAGTACTTC
CASSQGGGSSYEQYF
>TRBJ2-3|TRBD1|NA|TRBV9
TGTGCCAGCAGCGCGGGGACAGGGTTGAATACGCAGTATTTT
CASSAGTGLNTQYF
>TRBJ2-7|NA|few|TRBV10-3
TGTGCCATCAGTGAGTTGGGGGGGGGCCGCCCCTACGAGCAGTACTTC
CAISELGGGRPYEQYF
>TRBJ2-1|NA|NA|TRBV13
TGTGCCAGCAGCTTAGCCCAGAAACTCCCCGTCAATGAGCAGTTCTTC
CASSLAQKLPVNEQFF
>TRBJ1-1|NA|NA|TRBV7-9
TGTGCCAGCAGGCGACATGGGACTAGCACTGAAGCTTTCTTT
CASRRHGTSTEAFF
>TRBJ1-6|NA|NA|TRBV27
TGTGCCAGCAAAACCCCTGGCGGGAATTCACCCCTCCACTTT
CASKTPGGNSPLHF
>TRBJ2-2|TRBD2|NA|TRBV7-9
TGTGCCAGCAGCTTCGTGCCGGGACTAGTTGCCGGGGAGCTGTTTTTT
CASSFVPGLVAGELFF
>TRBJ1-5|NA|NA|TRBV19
TGTGCCAGTATCGGGGGACGGATAAATAGCAATCAGCCCCAGCATTTT
CASIGGRINSNQPQHF
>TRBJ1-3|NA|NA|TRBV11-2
TGTGCCAGCAGCTTCCCCTCTGGAAACACCATATATTTT
CASSFPSGNTIYF
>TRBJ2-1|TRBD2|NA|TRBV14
TGTGCCAGCAGCCCCACTAGCGGGGGGGCGAATGAGCAGTTCTTC
CASSPTSGGANEQFF
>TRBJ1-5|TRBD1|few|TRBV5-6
TGTGCCAGCAGCCGACAGGGGGCGCGGGTGTATCAGCCCCAGCATTTT
CASSRQGARVYQPQHF
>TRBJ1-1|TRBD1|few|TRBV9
TGTGCCAGCAGCGTCCGGGACAGGGGTAACACTGAAGCTTTCTTT
CASSVRDRGNTEAFF
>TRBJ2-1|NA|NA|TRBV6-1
TGTGCCAGCAGTGAGTACGTTGAGCAGTTCTTC
CASSEYVEQFF
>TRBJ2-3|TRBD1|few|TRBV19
TGTGCCAGTAGCCGGGACAGGGTCACAGATACGCAGTATTTT
CASSRDRVTDTQYF
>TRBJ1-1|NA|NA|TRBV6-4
TGTGCCAGCAGTCAGGGGAGGGACACTGAAGCTTTCTTT
CASSQGRDTEAFF
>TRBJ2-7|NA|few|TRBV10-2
TGCGCCAGCAGTGAAGGGGGTTACTACGAGCAGTACTTC
CASSEGGYYEQYF
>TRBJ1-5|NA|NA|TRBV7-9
TGTGCCAGCAGCCTAGGTCGAGGGGCAAATCAGCCCCAGCATTTT
CASSLGRGANQPQHF
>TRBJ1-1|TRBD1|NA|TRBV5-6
TGTGCCAGCAGCTTGGATAGGGGGCGGTCTGAAGCTTTCTTT
CASSLDRGRSEAFF
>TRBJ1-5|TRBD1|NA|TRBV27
TGTGCCACTCGCGGGGAGGGACAGCTCAGCGGACAGCCCCAGCATTTT
CATRGEGQLSGQPQHF
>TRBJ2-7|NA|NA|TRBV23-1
TGCGCCAGCCGAGATGACACCTACGAGCAGTACTTC
CASRDDTYEQYF
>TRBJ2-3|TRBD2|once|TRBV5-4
TGTGCCAGCAGCTTAGGCGGGAGGGCAGATACGCAGTATTTT
CASSLGGRADTQYF
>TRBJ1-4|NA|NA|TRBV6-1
TGTGCCAGCGGAGGGTTTGCCGAACTGTTTTTT
CASGGFAELFF
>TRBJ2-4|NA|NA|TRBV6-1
TGTGCCAGCAGTGAAGAAATATTCGGTCTTCCAAACATTCAGTACTTC
CASSEEIFGLPNIQYF
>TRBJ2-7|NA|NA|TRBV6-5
TGTGCCAGCAGTTGGCGGACTTTCCCTAGCTCCTACGAGCAGTACTTC
CASSWRTFPSSYEQYF
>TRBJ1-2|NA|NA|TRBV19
TGTGCCAGTAGGGCCTCCAAGGAGGTTAACTATGGCTACACCTTC
CASRASKEVNYGYTF
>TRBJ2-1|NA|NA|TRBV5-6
TGTGCCAGCAGCCCGGGAAGTACGGGTCGTGAGCAGTTCTTC
CASSPGSTGREQFF
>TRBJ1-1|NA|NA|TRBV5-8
TGTGCCAGCACTCGACTCCAGGGGCCGCCCAACACTGAAGCTTTCTTT
CASTRLQGPPNTEAFF
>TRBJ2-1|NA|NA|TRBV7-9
TGTGCAAAGGAGGGAAAGAGTTACAATGAGCAGTTCTTC
CAKEGKSYNEQFF
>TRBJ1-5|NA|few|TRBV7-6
TGTGCCAGCAGTCTACAGGGAAGCAATCAGCCCCAGCATTTT
CASSLQGSNQPQHF
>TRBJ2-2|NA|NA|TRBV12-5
TGTGCCGTGAGGAAGGGGGCAGTAGCGGGGAGGGCCGGGGAGCTGTTTTTT
CAVRKGAVAGRAGELFF